This record concerns one TCR beta chain sequence. The germline gives CDR1 GTSNPN, CDR2 SVGIG (reference sequence). The CDR3 totals 13 residues. V lost 5 bases, J lost 6 bases, and 14 bases lay in between. These data originate in a study of blood T cell repertoires in COVID-19. Study overall: The United States, Italy and Spain provided the acute and convalescent COVID-19 samples.

Source study methods: The assay estimated nucleated cells by amplifying reference gene primers. Some clones are missing from TCRdb's copy, which holds only in-frame ones; the method was immunoSEQ multiplex PCR. Clonal size and the V and J genes are those of that table, whereas D and trimming came from the DNA. The repertoire holds some 260,000 clones, about four fifths seen once, with approximately 3.1% in the top ten. The chain couples TRBV30 to TRBJ1-5; D is unclear. This TCR was recovered from a woman in her late teens or twenties with acute or convalescent COVID-19. The sequencing input was peripheral blood. Here the CDR3 reads CAWGKLGGQPQHF. Written as DNA, the CDR3 is TGTGCCTGGGGGAAGTTGGGAGGTCAGCCCCAGCATTTT.